These T cell receptor beta chains were read from a single sample in a study of identical twins. TCRdb re-derived calls from the 5' RACE reads in MiXCR, one entry per CDR3 protein. The table has around 230,000 distinct CDR3 sequences, around 10% seen once. Sequences were obtained from memory (CD45RO+) T cells sorted from blood. Receptors were obtained from a woman in her late teens or twenties in good health. The CDR3 runs from the conserved cysteine through the conserved F or W. The order of the fields is V gene, D gene, J gene, clone size, CDR3 DNA, CDR3 protein. D genes are given only for firm matches. Clone sizes are given selectively: once, few, many, or a class where the clone is expanded.

v_gene: TRBV12-3/TRBV12-4
d_gene: NA
j_gene: TRBJ2-2
abundance: many
CDR3nt: TGTGCCAGCCGGGGCAAACGAACGAACACCGGGGAGCTGTTTTTT
CDR3aa: CASRGKRTNTGELFF

v_gene: TRBV20-1
d_gene: NA
j_gene: TRBJ1-2
abundance: few
CDR3nt: TGCAGTGCCCATCAGGGTAGTGACTATGGCTACACCTTC
CDR3aa: CSAHQGSDYGYTF

v_gene: TRBV24-1
d_gene: TRBD2
j_gene: TRBJ2-1
abundance: few
CDR3nt: TGTGCCACCAGTGATCAAGGCGGGGGGGCCCAGGAGCAGTTCTTC
CDR3aa: CATSDQGGGAQEQFF

v_gene: TRBV6-2/TRBV6-3
d_gene: NA
j_gene: TRBJ2-1
abundance: many
CDR3nt: TGTGCCAGCAGCTACTCATCCTCCTACAATGAGCAGTTCTTC
CDR3aa: CASSYSSSYNEQFF

v_gene: TRBV12-3/TRBV12-4
d_gene: NA
j_gene: TRBJ1-5
abundance: many
CDR3nt: TGTGCCAGCAGTTCGCAACCCGCCGAATCTTCGCCCCAGCATTTT
CDR3aa: CASSSQPAESSPQHF

v_gene: TRBV20-1
d_gene: NA
j_gene: TRBJ1-5
abundance: few
CDR3nt: TGCAGTGCTAGAGGACAGTTCTCGGGGAATCAGCCCCAGCATTTT
CDR3aa: CSARGQFSGNQPQHF

v_gene: TRBV15
d_gene: NA
j_gene: TRBJ2-6
abundance: few
CDR3nt: TGTGCCACCACCTCTAAGACTGGGGCCAACGTCCTGACTTTC
CDR3aa: CATTSKTGANVLTF

v_gene: TRBV5-1
d_gene: TRBD1
j_gene: TRBJ2-1
abundance: NA
CDR3nt: TGCGCCAGCAGCTTGTCAGGGGGCTCAAGTAATGAGCAGTTCTTC
CDR3aa: CASSLSGGSSNEQFF

v_gene: TRBV7-2
d_gene: NA
j_gene: TRBJ2-7
abundance: NA
CDR3nt: TGTGCCAGCGGCTTAGGGGCGGGACGGTACGAGCAGTACTTC
CDR3aa: CASGLGAGRYEQYF

v_gene: TRBV20-1
d_gene: NA
j_gene: TRBJ1-1
abundance: few
CDR3nt: TGCAGTGCTAGAGTATCGCTTAACACTGAAGCTTTCTTT
CDR3aa: CSARVSLNTEAFF

v_gene: TRBV20-1
d_gene: NA
j_gene: TRBJ2-1
abundance: NA
CDR3nt: TGCAGTGCTTACCTCGACAGAGCCTACAATGAGCAGTTCTTC
CDR3aa: CSAYLDRAYNEQFF

v_gene: TRBV5-1
d_gene: TRBD2
j_gene: TRBJ2-5
abundance: NA
CDR3nt: TGCGCCAGCAGCTTTCTCGGGACTAGTGGAGAGACCCAGTACTTC
CDR3aa: CASSFLGTSGETQYF

v_gene: TRBV2
d_gene: NA
j_gene: TRBJ2-5
abundance: few
CDR3nt: TGTGCCAGCAGTGAAGAGGTGGTTCGGGAGACCCAGTACTTC
CDR3aa: CASSEEVVRETQYF

v_gene: TRBV20-1
d_gene: NA
j_gene: TRBJ1-1
abundance: few
CDR3nt: TGCAGTGGCTTATTGAACACTGAAGCTTTCTTT
CDR3aa: CSGLLNTEAFF

v_gene: TRBV5-1
d_gene: TRBD1
j_gene: TRBJ1-2
abundance: NA
CDR3nt: TGCGCCAGCAAGTCTACAGGGGGCGACTATGGCTACACCTTC
CDR3aa: CASKSTGGDYGYTF

v_gene: TRBV24-1
d_gene: TRBD1
j_gene: TRBJ2-1
abundance: few
CDR3nt: TGTGCCACCAGTGATCCCGGGACAGGGGCCAATGAGCAGTTCTTC
CDR3aa: CATSDPGTGANEQFF

v_gene: TRBV20-1
d_gene: NA
j_gene: TRBJ2-1
abundance: NA
CDR3nt: TGCAGTGCTAGAGATCCAGTGGGCCTTGGCAATGAGCAGTTCTTC
CDR3aa: CSARDPVGLGNEQFF

v_gene: TRBV3-1
d_gene: TRBD1
j_gene: TRBJ1-5
abundance: NA
CDR3nt: TGTGCCTGCAGCCAGGGGACAGGGGCGAATCAGCCCCAGCATTTT
CDR3aa: CACSQGTGANQPQHF

v_gene: TRBV10-1
d_gene: NA
j_gene: TRBJ2-3
abundance: NA
CDR3nt: TGCGCCAGCAGTGAGTCGGTTGCTCGCGGGACCCCACTTCTCACAGATACGCAGTATTTT
CDR3aa: CASSESVARGTPLLTDTQYF

v_gene: TRBV11-2
d_gene: NA
j_gene: TRBJ2-1
abundance: few
CDR3nt: TGTGCCAGCAGCACCCTACAGGGTTATGAGCAGTTCTTC
CDR3aa: CASSTLQGYEQFF

v_gene: TRBV7-2
d_gene: TRBD1
j_gene: TRBJ1-5
abundance: few
CDR3nt: TGTGCCAGCTCAGGGGGGGTCTTAAGCAATCAGCCCCAGCATTTT
CDR3aa: CASSGGVLSNQPQHF

v_gene: TRBV6-5
d_gene: NA
j_gene: TRBJ2-1
abundance: few
CDR3nt: TGTGCCAGCAGCCAGTCAGGGAATGAGCAGTTCTTC
CDR3aa: CASSQSGNEQFF

v_gene: TRBV4-2
d_gene: TRBD2
j_gene: TRBJ2-3
abundance: NA
CDR3nt: TGTGCCAGCAGCCAAGAAAGGGTTAGCGGGGGGCTTTTCTCTAGCACAGATACGCAGTATTTT
CDR3aa: CASSQERVSGGLFSSTDTQYF

v_gene: TRBV20-1
d_gene: NA
j_gene: TRBJ2-1
abundance: NA
CDR3nt: TGCAGTGCCGAGAACAGCGGGTACTCCTACAATGAGCAGTTCTTC
CDR3aa: CSAENSGYSYNEQFF

v_gene: TRBV20-1
d_gene: NA
j_gene: TRBJ2-5
abundance: many
CDR3nt: TGCAGTGCTCCCCCTGGGGGGGGGGGCCTTGAGACCCAGTACTTC
CDR3aa: CSAPPGGGGLETQYF

v_gene: TRBV15
d_gene: NA
j_gene: TRBJ2-4
abundance: few
CDR3nt: TGTGCCACCAGCAGTGCAGGGGCAGCCAAAAACATTCAGTACTTC
CDR3aa: CATSSAGAAKNIQYF